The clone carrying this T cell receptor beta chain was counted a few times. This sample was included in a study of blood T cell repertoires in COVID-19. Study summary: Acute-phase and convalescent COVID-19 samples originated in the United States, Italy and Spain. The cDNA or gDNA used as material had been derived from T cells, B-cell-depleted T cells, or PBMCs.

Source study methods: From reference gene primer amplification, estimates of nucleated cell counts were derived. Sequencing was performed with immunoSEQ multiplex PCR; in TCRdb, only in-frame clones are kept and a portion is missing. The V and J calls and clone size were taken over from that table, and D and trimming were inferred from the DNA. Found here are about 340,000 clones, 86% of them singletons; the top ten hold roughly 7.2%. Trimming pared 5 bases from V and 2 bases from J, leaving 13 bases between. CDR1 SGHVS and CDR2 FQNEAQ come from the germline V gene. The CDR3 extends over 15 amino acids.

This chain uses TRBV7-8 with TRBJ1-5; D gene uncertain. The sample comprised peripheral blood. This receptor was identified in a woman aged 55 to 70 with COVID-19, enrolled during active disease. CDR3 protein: CASSPRVNGNQPQHF. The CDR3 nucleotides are TGTGCCAGCAGCCCTCGGGTCAACGGCAATCAGCCCCAGCATTTT.